These T cell receptor beta chains were read from a single sample in a study of blood T cell repertoires in COVID-19. Sequencing was performed with immunoSEQ multiplex PCR; in TCRdb, only in-frame clones are kept and a portion is missing. Of some 340,000 clones listed, around 80% are singletons. Sequencing used peripheral blood. All receptors derive from a man aged 25 to 40 with active or convalescent COVID-19. Both conserved end residues are part of each CDR3. The D gene is left open where the match is weak. The size entry is marked missing in some rows and otherwise reads once, few, many or a size class.

clone size: -; J gene: TRBJ2-1; V gene: TRBV2; D gene: TRBD2; CDR3 DNA: TGTGCCAGCAGTGGACTAGCGGGAGGGGCGGGGTTCTTC; CDR3 protein: CASSGLAGGAGFF
clone size: -; J gene: TRBJ2-1; V gene: TRBV11-3; D gene: TRBD2; CDR3 DNA: TGTGCCAGCAGTTTCACGGGAGGTGAGCAGTTCTTC; CDR3 protein: CASSFTGGEQFF
clone size: -; J gene: TRBJ2-1; V gene: TRBV30; D gene: -; CDR3 DNA: TGTGCCTGGAGTGTGGAGGGGACGGTATATGAGCAGTTCTTC; CDR3 protein: CAWSVEGTVYEQFF
clone size: -; J gene: TRBJ1-6; V gene: TRBV18; D gene: TRBD1; CDR3 DNA: TGTGCCAGCACCCCGGGACAGGGTGATTCACCCCTCCACTTT; CDR3 protein: CASTPGQGDSPLHF
clone size: -; J gene: TRBJ2-1; V gene: TRBV24-1; D gene: TRBD1; CDR3 DNA: TGTGCCACCAGTGATGCCCCCCCCGACAGGGGTGAGCAGTTCTTC; CDR3 protein: CATSDAPPDRGEQFF
clone size: -; J gene: TRBJ2-5; V gene: TRBV2; D gene: -; CDR3 DNA: TGTGCCAGCAGTGCAGTGACAAGTAAAGAGACCCAGTACTTC; CDR3 protein: CASSAVTSKETQYF
clone size: -; J gene: TRBJ1-5; V gene: TRBV30; D gene: -; CDR3 DNA: TGTGCCTGGAGTTTGGACAGAGATCAGCCCCAGCATTTT; CDR3 protein: CAWSLDRDQPQHF
clone size: -; J gene: TRBJ1-1; V gene: TRBV5-4; D gene: -; CDR3 DNA: TGTGCCAGCAGCAACCCACCCGGGGGAGGGAGGAGCACTGAAGCTTTCTTT; CDR3 protein: CASSNPPGGGRSTEAFF
clone size: once; J gene: TRBJ2-3; V gene: TRBV20-1; D gene: -; CDR3 DNA: TGCAGTGCTAGTGTGGGCCGACGGGGGGATACGCAGTATTTT; CDR3 protein: CSASVGRRGDTQYF
clone size: once; J gene: TRBJ2-5; V gene: TRBV10-3; D gene: TRBD1; CDR3 DNA: TGTGCCATCAGTGGAGGACAGGGTTTAGGGACCCAGTACTTC; CDR3 protein: CAISGGQGLGTQYF
clone size: -; J gene: TRBJ2-7; V gene: TRBV5-4; D gene: TRBD2; CDR3 DNA: TGTGCCAGCAGCTCCACTAGCGGGCCCACCTACGAGCAGTACTTC; CDR3 protein: CASSSTSGPTYEQYF
clone size: -; J gene: TRBJ2-3; V gene: TRBV6-5; D gene: -; CDR3 DNA: TGTGCCAGCAGCCTAACCCCGACAAGGACAGATACGCAGTATTTT; CDR3 protein: CASSLTPTRTDTQYF
clone size: -; J gene: TRBJ1-2; V gene: TRBV28; D gene: -; CDR3 DNA: TGTGCCAGCACCCCCGGTGGGGGCGCTTATGGCTACACCTTC; CDR3 protein: CASTPGGGAYGYTF
clone size: -; J gene: TRBJ2-1; V gene: TRBV6-1; D gene: -; CDR3 DNA: TGTGCCAGCAGTGAACTGAGCAATGAGCAGTTCTTC; CDR3 protein: CASSELSNEQFF
clone size: few; J gene: TRBJ1-4; V gene: TRBV18; D gene: -; CDR3 DNA: TGTGCCAGCTCACCACCGAGCCCAGCGAATAATGAAAAACTGTTTTTT; CDR3 protein: CASSPPSPANNEKLFF
clone size: -; J gene: TRBJ2-2; V gene: TRBV19; D gene: TRBD1; CDR3 DNA: TGTGCCAGTAGCCGCGGACAGGGGGTTGGGGCCGGGGAGCTGTTTTTT; CDR3 protein: CASSRGQGVGAGELFF
clone size: -; J gene: TRBJ2-5; V gene: TRBV30; D gene: TRBD1; CDR3 DNA: TGTGCCTGGAGTGTACTCCGACAGGGGGCTATTCGAGAGACCCAGTACTTC; CDR3 protein: CAWSVLRQGAIRETQYF
clone size: few; J gene: TRBJ2-2; V gene: TRBV5-6; D gene: -; CDR3 DNA: TGTGCCAGCAGCTTGGCCGGCGGGGAGCTGTTTTTT; CDR3 protein: CASSLAGGELFF
clone size: once; J gene: TRBJ2-7; V gene: TRBV9; D gene: -; CDR3 DNA: TGTGCCAGCAGCGTGATAGGGGACTCCTACGAGCAGTACTTC; CDR3 protein: CASSVIGDSYEQYF
clone size: -; J gene: TRBJ2-1; V gene: TRBV7-3; D gene: -; CDR3 DNA: TGTGCCAGCAGCTTAGGGGTAGCCCGGGGTGAGCAGTTCTTC; CDR3 protein: CASSLGVARGEQFF
clone size: -; J gene: TRBJ2-7; V gene: TRBV29-1; D gene: TRBD2; CDR3 DNA: TGCAGCGTGGGGGGTAGCGGGAGATCCTACGAGCAGTACTTC; CDR3 protein: CSVGGSGRSYEQYF
clone size: -; J gene: TRBJ1-2; V gene: TRBV12-3/TRBV12-4; D gene: -; CDR3 DNA: TGTGCCAGCAGTCCCACCCTCGGGGGTGGCTACACCTTC; CDR3 protein: CASSPTLGGGYTF
clone size: -; J gene: TRBJ2-1; V gene: TRBV7-6; D gene: TRBD2; CDR3 DNA: TGTGCCAGCAGCTTAAAAGCGGGGGGCTACAATGAGCAGTTCTTC; CDR3 protein: CASSLKAGGYNEQFF
clone size: -; J gene: TRBJ1-5; V gene: TRBV7-8; D gene: TRBD1; CDR3 DNA: TGTGCCAGCAGCTCGACAGGGGCGGATCAGCCCCAGCATTTT; CDR3 protein: CASSSTGADQPQHF
clone size: -; J gene: TRBJ1-1; V gene: TRBV28; D gene: -; CDR3 DNA: TGTGCCAGCAGGCGGCCCACAGGGCGCGGCACTGAAGCTTTCTTT; CDR3 protein: CASRRPTGRGTEAFF
clone size: -; J gene: TRBJ2-1; V gene: TRBV2; D gene: TRBD2; CDR3 DNA: TGTGCCAGTACAGCGGGGGCCAACTCCTACAATGAGCAGTTCTTC; CDR3 protein: CASTAGANSYNEQFF
clone size: -; J gene: TRBJ2-2; V gene: TRBV27; D gene: -; CDR3 DNA: TGTGCCAGCAGTTTAATAGGCGGCCCAAGGACCGGGGAGCTGTTTTTT; CDR3 protein: CASSLIGGPRTGELFF
clone size: -; J gene: TRBJ2-3; V gene: TRBV30; D gene: -; CDR3 DNA: TGTGCCTGGAGTCGACTGGTGGCGGGGACAGATACGCAGTATTTT; CDR3 protein: CAWSRLVAGTDTQYF
clone size: -; J gene: TRBJ1-4; V gene: TRBV25-1; D gene: TRBD1; CDR3 DNA: TGTGCCAGCAGTGTCCCGGGACAGGGGGCCAGAAAACTGTTTTTT; CDR3 protein: CASSVPGQGARKLFF
clone size: -; J gene: TRBJ1-2; V gene: TRBV4-1; D gene: -; CDR3 DNA: TGCGCCAGCAGCCAAGGGACAGCATATGGCTACACCTTC; CDR3 protein: CASSQGTAYGYTF
clone size: -; J gene: TRBJ2-5; V gene: TRBV27; D gene: -; CDR3 DNA: TGTGCCAGCAGTTCCCGTTGGACTATTCGAGGAGAGACCCAGTACTTC; CDR3 protein: CASSSRWTIRGETQYF
clone size: -; J gene: TRBJ1-5; V gene: TRBV4-3; D gene: -; CDR3 DNA: TGCGCCAGCAGCCAAGCCTGGGGGGAAGGCAATCAGCCCCAGCATTTT; CDR3 protein: CASSQAWGEGNQPQHF
clone size: -; J gene: TRBJ2-2; V gene: TRBV10-2; D gene: TRBD2; CDR3 DNA: TGCGCCAGCAGGCGTAGCGGGGTGAACACCGGGGAGCTGTTTTTT; CDR3 protein: CASRRSGVNTGELFF
clone size: -; J gene: TRBJ2-1; V gene: TRBV29-1; D gene: -; CDR3 DNA: TGCAGCTGTCGGCAGGGGATGGAAACCTACAATGAGCAGTTCTTC; CDR3 protein: CSCRQGMETYNEQFF
clone size: -; J gene: TRBJ1-2; V gene: TRBV30; D gene: -; CDR3 DNA: TGTGCCTGGAGTGTGAAGCGGCTACAAAACTATGGCTACACCTTC; CDR3 protein: CAWSVKRLQNYGYTF
clone size: few; J gene: TRBJ2-7; V gene: TRBV5-6; D gene: -; CDR3 DNA: TGTGCCAGCAGACGGGATTCCTACGAGCAGTACTTC; CDR3 protein: CASRRDSYEQYF
clone size: -; J gene: TRBJ2-1; V gene: TRBV5-1; D gene: TRBD2; CDR3 DNA: TGCGCCAGCAGCTTGGGACTAGCGGGAGAGTATGAGCAGTTCTTC; CDR3 protein: CASSLGLAGEYEQFF
clone size: -; J gene: TRBJ2-6; V gene: TRBV30; D gene: -; CDR3 DNA: TGTGCCTGGAGTGTACAAAGCTCTGGGGCCAACGTCCTGACTTTC; CDR3 protein: CAWSVQSSGANVLTF
clone size: -; J gene: TRBJ1-1; V gene: TRBV5-4; D gene: -; CDR3 DNA: TGTGCCAGCAGCTTGTTCGGACAGAACACTGAAGCTTTCTTT; CDR3 protein: CASSLFGQNTEAFF